One sample yielded the 2 T cell receptor beta chains listed below, sequenced in a study of T cell changes during pregnancy in multiple sclerosis (dated by TCRdb to the late 2010s). Libraries were prepared through the immunoSEQ multiplex PCR assay. In its TCRdb copy, this immuneACCESS table keeps in-frame sequences only and misses some clones. Where compared with another copy, unresolved V genes explain less than half of these, and the others have no known cause. The sample table contains around 100,000 clones; only one count was recorded for 90% to 95% of them. Of the sample, more than 1.5% falls within the top ten clones. Sequences were derived from peripheral blood, sampled in the third trimester of pregnancy. These receptors came from a female donor with multiple sclerosis, enrolled in a pregnancy study.

DNA of the CDR3: TGTGCCAGCAGCTTTGGCGGGGGAGGAACCGGGGAGCTGTTTTTT. Translated: CASSFGGGGTGELFF. The V and J genes are TRBV5-6 and TRBJ2-2; 7 positions match TRBD2. The CDR3 sequence is 15 residues long. CDR1 and CDR2 (germline): SGHDT, YYEEEE. The ends lost 2 bases at V and 5 bases at J; junction bases unmatched: 6.

The chain uses TRBV12-5 and TRBJ2-3; the match to TRBD2 covers 7 bases. Germline V gene sequence: CDR1 LGHNT, CDR2 FRNRAP. The V segment lost 1 base and the J segment 0 bases; nucleotides outside the gene matches: 4. This CDR3 has 16 residues. The CDR3 here is CASGLGSSGSTDTQYF. The CDR3 DNA sequence: TGTGCTAGTGGTTTGGGGTCTAGCGGTAGCACAGATACGCAGTATTTT.